One and the same sample provided the 18 T cell receptor beta chains below, sequenced in a study of Graves' ophthalmopathy and Graves' hyperthyroidism. TCR beta CDR3 amplification used RNA transcripts. First-round RT-PCR used HTBI primers; second-round multiplex PCR followed. TCRdb independently ran MiXCR on the multiplex PCR reads; one entry per CDR3 protein. The sample records 210,000 or so distinct CDR3 sequences, about 32% being singletons. Input material: peripheral blood. Every receptor here comes from a man between 45 and 60 years old with Graves' ophthalmopathy.

This clonotype has at least ten counts. The V and J genes are TRBV20-1 and TRBJ1-1; 7 positions agree with TRBD1. The CDR3 contains 15 residues. With V trimmed by 6 bases and J by 1 base, 11 bases remained unmatched. Germline CDR1 is DFQATT and CDR2 is SNEGSKA (reference sequence). The CDR3 region is CSAPGQRIGNTEAFF. The CDR3 coding sequence is TGCAGTGCGCCGGGACAGCGGATCGGGAACACTGAAGCTTTCTTT.

This clonotype was counted a few times. The chain is built from TRBV28 and TRBJ1-6; D is perhaps TRBD1 (6 bases). Germline CDR1 is MDHEN and CDR2 is SYDVKM. The V gene lost 10 bases and the J gene lost 5 bases, with 15 bases spanning the gap. CDR3 size: 14 residues. In DNA form, the CDR3 reads TGTGCCATAACGGGGGCCAGGAATAATTCACCCCTCCACTTT. This encodes CAITGARNNSPLHF.

The sample holds many counts of this clonotype. The genes are TRBV6-6 and TRBJ2-4, with 9 bases matching TRBD1. Germline CDR1 MNHNY, CDR2 SVGAGI (reference sequence). The CDR3 contains 16 residues. Trimming took 2 bases from V and 9 from J; bases not matched to a gene: 11. The chain's CDR3 is CASSYRATGGGSIQYF. In DNA, the CDR3 is TGTGCCAGCAGTTACCGCGCGACAGGGGGAGGAAGCATTCAGTACTTC.

The CDR3 region is CASSLEASGRRTYEQYF. DNA of the CDR3: TGTGCCAGCAGCTTAGAGGCTAGCGGGAGGAGAACTTACGAGCAGTACTTC. This sequence joins TRBV11-2 and TRBJ2-7; 11 nucleotides line up with TRBD2. The V segment lost 0 bases and the J segment 4 bases; nucleotides outside the gene matches: 8. From germline, CDR1 is SGHAT and CDR2 FQNNGV. The CDR3 totals 17 residues.

V is TRBV6-2 or TRBV6-3 and J is TRBJ1-1; TRBD1 agrees at 7 bases. Germline lookup yields CDR1 MNHEY and CDR2 SVGEGT. Germline trimming cut 3 bases from V and 3 bases from J; bases unmatched to any gene: 4. The CDR3 contains 14 residues. CDR3 sequence: CASSYEGAYTEAFF. In DNA, the CDR3 is TGTGCCAGCAGTTATGAGGGGGCGTACACTGAAGCTTTCTTT.

This clonotype was counted many times. The rearrangement joins TRBV20-1 to TRBJ2-7, with D perhaps matching TRBD1 or TRBD2 (5 bases each). In germline, CDR1 is DFQATT, CDR2 SNEGSKA (reference sequence). The CDR3 spans 13 residues. V was trimmed by 3 bases and J by 3 bases, leaving 12 bases between them. Here the CDR3 reads CSASGTEFYEQYF. The CDR3 DNA reads as TGCAGTGCTAGTGGGACCGAGTTCTACGAGCAGTACTTC.

At least ten counts were recorded for this clonotype. The V gene is TRBV6-5, the J gene TRBJ1-5, with 7 bases lining up with TRBD1. J lost 5 bases, V lost 7 bases, and 8 bases had no gene match. CDR3 length: 14 amino acids. Germline V gives CDR1 MNHEY, CDR2 SVGAGI. The CDR3, as DNA: TGTGCCAGCACGCAACAGGGGCTGTATCAGCCCCAGCATTTT. This encodes CASTQQGLYQPQHF.

This clonotype was seen at least ten times. The genes are TRBV19 and TRBJ2-2; no reliable D call. The CDR3 loop spans 12 amino acids. Between the trimmed V and J ends, which lost 1 base and 11 bases, there was a span of 8 bases. The germline V gene encodes CDR1 LNHDA and CDR2 SQIVND (reference sequence). CDR3 coding DNA: TGTGCCAGTAGTATAGTGGGGTACGAGCTGTTTTTT. This encodes CASSIVGYELFF.

At least ten counts were recorded for this clonotype. The J gene is TRBJ1-2, the V gene TRBV28, with D possibly being TRBD1 (5 bases). Per the germline V gene, CDR1 is MDHEN and CDR2 is SYDVKM. The V gene lost 3 bases and the J gene lost 2 bases, with 10 bases spanning the gap. CDR3 length: 14 residues. The CDR3 DNA sequence: TGTGCCAGCAGTTTTCAGGGATGGAACTATGGCTACACCTTC. It yields the protein CASSFQGWNYGYTF.

Ten or more counts support this clonotype. Possible read error: a much larger clone is one base away. The rearrangement links TRBV7-2 to TRBJ2-5; D remains ambiguous. Germline values: CDR1 SGHTA, CDR2 FQGNSA. This CDR3 region has 12 residues. The CDR3, as DNA: TGTGCCAGCAGCTCCTTAGAAGAGGCCCAGTACTTC. Its protein product is CASSSLEEAQYF. Based on the CDR3 plus reference TRBV7-2 and TRBJ2-5, the full variable domain is GAGVSQSPSNKVTEKGKDVELRCDPISGHTALYWYRQSLGQGLEFLIYFQGNSAPDKSGLPSDRFSAERTGGSVSTLTIQRTQQEDSAVYLCASSSLEEAQYFGPGTRLLVL.

This clonotype was seen repeatedly, ten times or more. V gene TRBV4-3 combines with J gene TRBJ1-5; possibly TRBD1 for D (5 bases). V gave up 0 bases and J gave up 7 bases, with 19 bases separating them. CDR1 and CDR2 from the germline V gene are LGHNA and YSLEER. The CDR3 extends over 17 amino acids. The CDR3 region has the DNA TGCGCCAGCAGCCAAGATCTGAGCGGGGGTCTGGGCCAGCCCCAGCATTTT. Translating it yields CASSQDLSGGLGQPQHF.

In this sample, this clonotype turned up many times. For the CDR3, the DNA is TGTGCCAGCAGCTTTGACTACCCTGGGGCCCAGTACTTC. This gives the protein CASSFDYPGAQYF. The gene calls are TRBV7-2 and TRBJ2-5; D possibly corresponds to TRBD2 (5 bases). The CDR3 has 13 amino acids. The germline V gene encodes CDR1 SGHTA and CDR2 FQGNSA. The ends were cut back, 3 bases at V and 9 bases at J, with 14 bases in the middle.

Many counts were recorded for this clonotype. The chain recombines TRBV29-1 with TRBJ2-5; D not resolved. The V gene lost 4 bases and the J gene lost 2 bases, with 17 bases spanning the gap. Germline V gives CDR1 SQVTM, CDR2 ANQGSEA. The CDR3 spans 15 residues. The chain's CDR3 is CSVVWLGRIQETQYF. CDR3 DNA sequence: TGCAGCGTTGTCTGGTTGGGCAGGATACAAGAGACCCAGTACTTC.

Ten or more counts support this clonotype. The CDR3 DNA reads as TGTGCCAGCAGCCCACCGGGACGGGAGGAGGAGACCCAGTACTTC. The encoded protein is CASSPPGREEETQYF. The V and J genes are TRBV12-3 or TRBV12-4 and TRBJ2-5; 7 positions match TRBD2. The CDR3 spans 15 residues. The ends lost 6 bases at V and 5 bases at J; junction bases unmatched: 12.

This clonotype was found many times. The chain has TRBV6-5 and TRBJ2-7; 10 bases map to TRBD2. The CDR3 loop spans 15 amino acids. The V segment lost 2 bases and the J segment 3 bases; nucleotides outside the gene matches: 4. Per germline, CDR1 MNHEY and CDR2 SVGAGI. The CDR3, as DNA: TGTGCCAGCAGTTACGGGAGGACTAGCGGCTACGAGCAGTACTTC. Translated, it gives CASSYGRTSGYEQYF.

This clonotype was counted at least ten times. V and J are TRBV10-1 and TRBJ2-7; possible D gene TRBD2, 6 bases. V lost 0 bases and J 7 bases, leaving 10 bases between the germline ends. The CDR3 extends over 13 amino acids. Germline V gene data show CDR1 as WNHNN and CDR2 as SYGVQD (reference sequence). In DNA form, the CDR3 reads TGCGCCAGCAGTGAGTCGAGAGGAGGGGAGCAGTACTTC. Translated: CASSESRGGEQYF.

This clonotype has ten or more counts. V gene TRBV5-1 combines with J gene TRBJ2-2; D gene ambiguous. In germline, CDR1 is SGHRS, CDR2 YFSETQ. This CDR3 has 14 residues. Trimming cost V 4 bases and J 0 bases, with 7 bases left between them. CDR3 loop: CASSQTANTGELFF. The CDR3 bases are TGCGCCAGCAGCCAAACCGCGAACACCGGGGAGCTGTTTTTT.

Ten or more counts support this clonotype. This chain links TRBV28 with TRBJ2-7, with 10 bases lining up with TRBD1. Losses at the gene ends were 7 bases for V and 9 bases for J; bases not matched to a gene: 9. The length of the CDR3 is 13 residues. The germline gives CDR1 MDHEN, CDR2 SYDVKM. CDR3 coding DNA: TGTGCCAGCAAACGGACAGGGGGTTATGGGCAGTACTTC. This encodes CASKRTGGYGQYF.